This T cell receptor beta chain derives from a study of blood T cell repertoires in COVID-19. Study overall: Both acute and convalescent COVID-19 samples were obtained from the United States, Italy and Spain.

The protocol was immunoSEQ multiplex PCR, while the TCRdb copy is restricted to in-frame clones and leaves out a portion. The repertoire holds around 110,000 clones, with over 75% as singletons. This clone was observed a single time. Trimming took 6 bases from V and 4 from J, leaving 15 bases between them. The CDR3 covers 14 residues. CDR1 MDHEN and CDR2 SYDVKM come from the germline V gene. The J gene is TRBJ1-2, the V gene TRBV28; TRBD1 might be the D (5 bases). The sequenced material came from peripheral blood. This TCR was recovered from a human donor with active COVID-19. The donor label of this sample is uncertain. The CDR3 here is CASSSGTGGYGYTF. CDR3 coding DNA: TGTGCCAGCAGCTCCGGAACGGGGGGCTATGGCTACACCTTC.